This TCR beta chain was observed in a study of radiation and T cells in renal cell carcinoma. Germline V gene data show CDR1 as SNHLY and CDR2 as FYNNEI. V shed 1 base, J shed 3 bases, and the junction held 10 bases outside the gene matches. The CDR3 extends over 17 amino acids. Time point indicated: blood 4 weeks post-SBRT, at nephrectomy. Treatment specified: 15 Gy SBRT to primary tumor, nephrectomy 4 weeks later. Nephrectomy followed 15 Gy stereotactic body radiation by 4 weeks. The tumor was a clear cell renal cell carcinoma. Measured with immunoSEQ multiplex PCR; TCRdb has only the in-frame clones, and not every one. The sample shows 40,000 to 50,000 clones, over 80% of them seen only once.

The source is a woman aged 70-85 years with renal cell carcinoma. The chain employs TRBV2 and TRBJ2-3; 7 nucleotides line up with TRBD1. The source was blood, collected from a patient whose treatment included radiotherapy and nephrectomy. CDR3 residues: CASSEGTGTPRTDTQYF. In nucleotides, the CDR3 is TGTGCCAGCAGTGAAGGGACAGGCACTCCTCGGACAGATACGCAGTATTTT.